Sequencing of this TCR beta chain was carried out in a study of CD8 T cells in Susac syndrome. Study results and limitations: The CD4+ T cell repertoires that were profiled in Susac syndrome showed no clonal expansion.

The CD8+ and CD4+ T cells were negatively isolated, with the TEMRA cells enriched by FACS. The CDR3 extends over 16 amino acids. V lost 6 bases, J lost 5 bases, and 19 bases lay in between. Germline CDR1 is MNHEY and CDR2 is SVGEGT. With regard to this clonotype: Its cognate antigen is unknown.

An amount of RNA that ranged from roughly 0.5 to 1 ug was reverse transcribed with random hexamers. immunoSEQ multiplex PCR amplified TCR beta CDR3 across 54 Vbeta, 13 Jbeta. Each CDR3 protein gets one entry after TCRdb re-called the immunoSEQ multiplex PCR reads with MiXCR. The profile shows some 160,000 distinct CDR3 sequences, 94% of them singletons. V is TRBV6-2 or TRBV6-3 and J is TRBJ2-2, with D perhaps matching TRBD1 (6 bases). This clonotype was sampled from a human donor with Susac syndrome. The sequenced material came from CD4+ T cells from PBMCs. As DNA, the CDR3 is TGTGCCAGCAGGTCTCCCATTACAGGGAAAACCGGGGAGCTGTTTTTT. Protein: CASRSPITGKTGELFF.